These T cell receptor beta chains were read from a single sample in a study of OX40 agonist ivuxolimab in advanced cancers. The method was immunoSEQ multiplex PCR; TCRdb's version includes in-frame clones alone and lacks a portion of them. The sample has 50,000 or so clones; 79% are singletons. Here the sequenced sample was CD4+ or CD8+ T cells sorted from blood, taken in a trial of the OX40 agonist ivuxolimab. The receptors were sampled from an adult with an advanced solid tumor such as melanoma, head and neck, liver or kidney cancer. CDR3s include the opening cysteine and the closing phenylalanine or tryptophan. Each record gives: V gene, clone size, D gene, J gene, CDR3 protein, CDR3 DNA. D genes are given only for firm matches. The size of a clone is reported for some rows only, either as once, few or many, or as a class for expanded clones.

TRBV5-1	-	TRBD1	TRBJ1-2	CASSSGTGVWGYTF	TGCGCCAGCAGCTCCGGGACAGGGGTTTGGGGCTACACCTTC
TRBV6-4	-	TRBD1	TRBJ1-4	CASIPAEGASNEKLFF	TGTGCCAGCATCCCAGCGGAGGGGGCCTCAAATGAAAAACTGTTTTTT
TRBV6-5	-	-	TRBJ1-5	CASVVGADQPQHF	TGTGCCAGCGTAGTCGGGGCTGATCAGCCCCAGCATTTT
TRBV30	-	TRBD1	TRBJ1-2	CAWAFQGAGYTF	TGTGCCTGGGCGTTCCAGGGGGCTGGCTACACCTTC
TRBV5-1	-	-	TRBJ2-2	CASSLQDTGELFF	TGCGCCAGCAGCTTACAGGATACCGGGGAGCTGTTTTTT
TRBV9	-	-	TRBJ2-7	CASSATPGLGSYEQYF	TGTGCCAGCAGCGCGACGCCGGGCCTTGGATCCTACGAGCAGTACTTC
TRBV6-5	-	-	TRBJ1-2	CASSYSDGGNYGYTF	TGTGCCAGCAGTTACTCAGATGGGGGGAACTATGGCTACACCTTC
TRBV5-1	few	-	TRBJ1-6	CASSLDIYNSPLHF	TGCGCCAGCAGCTTGGACATTTATAATTCACCCCTCCACTTT
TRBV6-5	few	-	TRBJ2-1	CASRTDPDYNEQFF	TGTGCCAGCAGGACAGATCCTGACTACAATGAGCAGTTCTTC
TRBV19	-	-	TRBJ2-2	CASSIAHGELFF	TGTGCCAGTAGTATAGCTCACGGGGAGCTGTTTTTT
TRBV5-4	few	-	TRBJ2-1	CASSSDSVRDEQFF	TGTGCCAGCAGCTCGGACAGTGTTCGCGATGAGCAGTTCTTC
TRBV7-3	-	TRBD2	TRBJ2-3	CASSFRLAGPADTQYF	TGTGCCAGCAGCTTCAGACTAGCGGGTCCTGCAGATACGCAGTATTTT
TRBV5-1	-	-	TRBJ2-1	CASSLGGRSGRPRRRNEQFF	TGCGCCAGCAGCTTGGGTGGGAGGTCGGGACGACCCCGAAGGAGGAATGAGCAGTTCTTC
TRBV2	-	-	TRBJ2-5	CASSENRDETQYF	TGTGCCAGCAGTGAAAACAGGGATGAGACCCAGTACTTC
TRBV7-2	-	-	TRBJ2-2	CASWAGLAVNTGELFF	TGTGCCAGCTGGGCCGGGTTGGCGGTGAACACCGGGGAGCTGTTTTTT
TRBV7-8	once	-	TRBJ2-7	CASSLVGIYYEQYF	TGTGCCAGCAGCTTAGTTGGGATTTACTACGAGCAGTACTTC
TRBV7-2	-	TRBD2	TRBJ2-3	CASSLGGAGGLADTQYF	TGTGCCAGCAGCTTGGGAGGAGCGGGGGGGCTGGCAGATACGCAGTATTTT
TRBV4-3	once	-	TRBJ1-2	CASSQGWGSYGYTF	TGCGCCAGCAGCCAAGGATGGGGAAGTTATGGCTACACCTTC
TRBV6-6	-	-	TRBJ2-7	CASKPEAGPSAEQYF	TGTGCCAGCAAACCTGAAGCGGGCCCTTCGGCAGAGCAGTACTTC
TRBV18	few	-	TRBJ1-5	CASSPGANQPQHF	TGTGCCAGCTCACCCGGGGCCAATCAGCCCCAGCATTTT
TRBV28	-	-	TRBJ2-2	CASSPGLSTGELFF	TGTGCCAGCAGCCCGGGACTTTCGACCGGGGAGCTGTTTTTT
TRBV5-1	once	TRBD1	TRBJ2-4	CASSADRGGTKNIQYF	TGCGCCAGCAGCGCCGACAGGGGGGGAACCAAAAACATTCAGTACTTC
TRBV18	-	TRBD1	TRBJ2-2	CASSLNRGVDAGELFF	TGTGCCAGCTCACTGAACAGGGGAGTGGACGCCGGGGAGCTGTTTTTT
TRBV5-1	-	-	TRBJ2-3	CASSFAGSTDTQYF	TGCGCCAGCAGCTTCGCGGGGAGCACAGATACGCAGTATTTT
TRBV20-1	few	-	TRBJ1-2	CSAREDRGYTF	TGCAGTGCTAGAGAAGATCGTGGCTACACCTTC
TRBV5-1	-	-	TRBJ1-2	CASSFGEGYGYTF	TGCGCCAGCAGCTTCGGGGAAGGCTATGGCTACACCTTC
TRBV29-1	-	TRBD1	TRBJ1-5	CSAGQGYQPQHF	TGCAGCGCTGGACAGGGGTATCAGCCCCAGCATTTT
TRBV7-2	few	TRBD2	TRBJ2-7	CASSRGGSGSYEQYF	TGTGCCAGCAGCCGGGGCGGGAGCGGATCCTACGAGCAGTACTTC
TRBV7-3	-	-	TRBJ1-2	CASSSPGVAYTF	TGTGCCAGCAGCTCCCCGGGGGTTGCCTACACCTTC
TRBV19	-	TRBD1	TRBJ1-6	CASSKDREHRSPLHF	TGTGCCAGTAGTAAGGACAGGGAGCATAGATCACCCCTCCACTTT
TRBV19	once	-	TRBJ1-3	CASSMSHRTILSTRGNTIYF	TGTGCCAGTAGTATGTCACACCGGACCATCCTCTCAACGCGGGGAAACACCATATATTTT
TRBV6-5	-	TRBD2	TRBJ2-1	CASNERGGGGNEQFF	TGTGCCAGCAACGAACGGGGGGGCGGAGGAAATGAGCAGTTCTTC
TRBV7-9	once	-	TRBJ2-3	CASKATGTDTQYF	TGTGCCAGCAAGGCCACGGGGACAGATACGCAGTATTTT
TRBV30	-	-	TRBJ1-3	CAWSWDESSGNTIYF	TGTGCCTGGAGTTGGGACGAGAGCTCTGGAAACACCATATATTTT
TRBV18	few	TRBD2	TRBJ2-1	CASSPGTSGNNEQFF	TGTGCCAGCTCCCCCGGGACTAGCGGAAACAATGAGCAGTTCTTC
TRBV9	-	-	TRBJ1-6	CASSLQGSSYNSPLHF	TGTGCCAGCAGTCTTCAGGGGAGCTCCTATAATTCACCCCTCCACTTT
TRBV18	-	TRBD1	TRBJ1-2	CASSSNNRGPDYGYTF	TGTGCCAGCTCATCGAATAACAGGGGTCCGGACTATGGCTACACCTTC
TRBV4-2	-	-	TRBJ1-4	CASSRQVRDEELFF	TGTGCCAGCAGCCGACAGGTTCGGGATGAGGAACTGTTTTTT
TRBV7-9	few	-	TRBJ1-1	CASRLQGAEAFF	TGTGCCAGCAGATTACAGGGCGCTGAAGCTTTCTTT
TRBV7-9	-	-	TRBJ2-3	CASSLQGSTDTQYF	TGTGCCAGCAGCTTACAAGGTAGCACAGATACGCAGTATTTT
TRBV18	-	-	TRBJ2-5	CASSPSERQETQYF	TGTGCCAGCTCACCGTCGGAGCGCCAAGAGACCCAGTACTTC
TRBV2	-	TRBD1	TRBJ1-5	CASSLRQGRQPQHF	TGTGCCAGCAGTCTTAGACAGGGGAGGCAGCCCCAGCATTTT
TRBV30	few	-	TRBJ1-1	CAWSVAQTEAFF	TGTGCCTGGAGTGTAGCGCAGACTGAAGCTTTCTTT
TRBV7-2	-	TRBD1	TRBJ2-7	CASSPRQGENYEQYF	TGTGCCAGCAGCCCTCGACAGGGCGAGAATTACGAGCAGTACTTC
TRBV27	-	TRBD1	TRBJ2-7	CASIQGQGVGEQYF	TGTGCCAGCATCCAGGGGCAGGGGGTCGGCGAGCAGTACTTC
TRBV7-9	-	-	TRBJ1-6	CASSSTDRSSPLHF	TGTGCCAGCAGCTCGACAGACAGGAGTTCACCCCTCCACTTT
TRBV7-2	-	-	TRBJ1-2	CASSPYGAEGYTF	TGTGCCAGCAGCCCCTACGGGGCGGAAGGCTACACCTTC
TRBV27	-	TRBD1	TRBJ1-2	CASSLPGGGYTF	TGTGCCAGCAGTTTACCAGGGGGCGGCTACACCTTC
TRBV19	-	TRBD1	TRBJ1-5	CASSATGGNQPQHF	TGTGCCAGTAGTGCAACAGGGGGCAATCAGCCCCAGCATTTT
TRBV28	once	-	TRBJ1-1	CASGLGLGTEAFF	TGTGCCAGCGGCTTAGGCCTGGGCACTGAAGCTTTCTTT
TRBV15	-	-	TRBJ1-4	CATSRDIRDGEKLFF	TGTGCCACCAGCAGAGATATCAGGGACGGTGAAAAACTGTTTTTT
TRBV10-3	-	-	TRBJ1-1	CATTHQGGDTEAFF	TGTGCCACCACCCACCAAGGGGGGGACACTGAAGCTTTCTTT
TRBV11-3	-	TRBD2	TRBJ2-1	CASSRFTGGSSYNEQFF	TGTGCCAGCAGCCGATTCACGGGCGGGAGCTCCTACAATGAGCAGTTCTTC
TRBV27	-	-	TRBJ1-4	CASSWRQNEKLFF	TGTGCCAGCAGTTGGAGACAGAATGAAAAACTGTTTTTT
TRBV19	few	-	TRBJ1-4	CASSSPGHGEKLFF	TGTGCCAGTAGTAGCCCCGGCCACGGCGAAAAACTGTTTTTT
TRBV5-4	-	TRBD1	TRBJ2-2	CASSWGQGVTGELFF	TGTGCCAGCAGCTGGGGACAGGGTGTCACCGGGGAGCTGTTTTTT
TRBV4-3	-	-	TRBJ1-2	CASSPVNRPNYGYTF	TGCGCCAGCAGCCCGGTAAACAGGCCAAACTATGGCTACACCTTC